Listed below are T cell receptor beta chains from one sample, sequenced in a study of PD-1 and CTLA-4 blockade in melanoma. TCRdb's copy holds only in-frame clones and misses some; the assay was immunoSEQ multiplex PCR. Of about 30,000 clones in the sample, about nine tenths were seen once. This specimen consisted of CD8+ T cells from peripheral blood, obtained from a patient given anti-PD-1 treatment. The receptors were sampled from a human donor with melanoma. The CDR3 runs from the conserved cysteine through the conserved F or W. The D gene is left open where the match is weak. The size entry is marked missing in some rows and otherwise reads once, few, many or a size class.

NA | NA | TRBJ1-1 | TRBV7-9 | CASSSDMIEAFF | TGTGCCAGCAGTTCCGACATGATTGAAGCTTTCTTT
TRBD1 | NA | TRBJ2-7 | TRBV5-1 | CASSLRQGMNEQYF | TGCGCCAGCAGCTTGCGACAGGGAATGAACGAGCAGTACTTC
NA | NA | TRBJ2-1 | TRBV27 | CASSLRGNNEQFF | TGTGCCAGCAGCCTCCGGGGGAACAATGAGCAGTTCTTC
TRBD1 | NA | TRBJ1-1 | TRBV7-9 | CASSRTGTGAEAFF | TGTGCCAGCAGCCGAACCGGGACAGGCGCTGAAGCTTTCTTT
NA | few | TRBJ1-1 | TRBV6-1 | CASSEAQFSTEAFF | TGTGCCAGCAGTGAAGCGCAGTTTAGCACTGAAGCTTTCTTT
NA | NA | TRBJ1-6 | TRBV28 | CASSTTGSSYNSPLHF | TGTGCCAGCAGTACCACGGGAAGCTCCTATAATTCACCCCTCCACTTT
NA | NA | TRBJ2-5 | TRBV5-4 | CASSPNGGGETQYF | TGTGCCAGCAGTCCTAACGGGGGAGGAGAGACCCAGTACTTC
NA | NA | TRBJ1-5 | TRBV28 | CASSLRLPGQPQHF | TGTGCCAGCAGTTTAAGGCTGCCGGGTCAGCCCCAGCATTTT
NA | NA | TRBJ1-2 | TRBV6-5 | CASSSEPTGGAGGYTF | TGTGCCAGCAGTTCCGAACCGACGGGGGGCGCTGGTGGCTACACCTTC
TRBD1 | once | TRBJ1-1 | TRBV7-9 | CATPSGDRGQYTEAFF | TGTGCCACCCCATCCGGGGACAGGGGGCAATACACTGAAGCTTTCTTT
TRBD1 | NA | TRBJ2-7 | TRBV7-6 | CASSTGTGNPYEQYF | TGTGCCAGCAGTACCGGGACAGGGAACCCCTACGAGCAGTACTTC
TRBD1 | once | TRBJ1-1 | TRBV30 | CAWTTGTGDTEAFF | TGTGCCTGGACTACCGGGACAGGGGACACTGAAGCTTTCTTT
NA | NA | TRBJ2-3 | TRBV29-1 | CSVEGEDPPTTDTQYF | TGCAGCGTTGAAGGTGAAGACCCGCCGACCACAGATACGCAGTATTTT
NA | NA | TRBJ2-3 | TRBV27 | CASSLGGGPGGDTQYF | TGTGCCAGCAGTTTAGGCGGGGGCCCGGGGGGAGATACGCAGTATTTT
NA | NA | TRBJ2-7 | TRBV5-1 | CASSLGSGVYEQYF | TGCGCCAGCAGCCTTGGGTCCGGGGTCTACGAGCAGTACTTC
NA | NA | TRBJ1-4 | TRBV30 | CAWSGTVSNEKLFF | TGTGCCTGGAGTGGGACAGTTTCTAATGAAAAACTGTTTTTT
NA | NA | TRBJ1-6 | TRBV25-1 | CASSAGDRPLFLHF | TGTGCCAGCAGTGCTGGAGACAGGCCCCTTTTCCTCCACTTT
NA | once | TRBJ1-2 | TRBV20-1 | CSAPPGYTF | TGCAGTGCTCCCCCGGGCTACACCTTC
NA | NA | TRBJ1-2 | TRBV3-1/TRBV3-2 | CASSHGGGRLYGYTF | TGTGCCAGCAGCCATGGGGGCGGACGCTTATATGGCTACACCTTC
NA | NA | TRBJ1-2 | TRBV5-1 | CASTQGLNYGYTF | TGCGCCAGCACCCAGGGCCTGAACTATGGCTACACCTTC
TRBD2 | NA | TRBJ2-1 | TRBV2 | CASRSSGGAYNEQFF | TGTGCCAGCAGGTCAAGCGGGGGGGCGTACAATGAGCAGTTCTTC
TRBD1 | NA | TRBJ2-7 | TRBV28 | CASSYPGQGAPGTYEQYF | TGTGCCAGCAGCTACCCGGGACAGGGGGCGCCTGGGACCTACGAGCAGTACTTC
NA | NA | TRBJ1-1 | TRBV19 | CASRPRGNTEAFF | TGTGCCAGTAGGCCCCGGGGGAACACTGAAGCTTTCTTT
NA | NA | TRBJ2-5 | TRBV6-5 | CASSYTTVPQETQYF | TGTGCCAGCAGTTACACTACAGTTCCCCAAGAGACCCAGTACTTC
NA | NA | TRBJ2-3 | TRBV4-1 | CASSQVEGSTDTQYF | TGCGCCAGCAGCCAAGTAGAAGGGAGCACAGATACGCAGTATTTT
NA | NA | TRBJ1-2 | TRBV28 | CASSLGNSYGYTF | TGTGCCAGCAGTTTAGGGAACAGCTATGGCTACACCTTC
NA | NA | TRBJ2-7 | TRBV28 | CASRNSYEQYF | TGTGCCAGCAGGAACTCCTACGAGCAGTACTTC
TRBD1 | NA | TRBJ2-4 | TRBV28 | CASSIQTGGKDIQYF | TGTGCCAGCAGCATCCAGACAGGGGGCAAGGACATTCAGTACTTC
TRBD1 | NA | TRBJ2-7 | TRBV9 | CASSPGTGVREQYF | TGTGCCAGCAGCCCCGGGACAGGGGTGAGGGAGCAGTACTTC
NA | NA | TRBJ2-7 | TRBV7-9 | CASSLDLGGNRYEQYF | TGTGCCAGCAGCTTAGACCTGGGTGGGAATCGATACGAGCAGTACTTC
NA | NA | TRBJ1-1 | TRBV2 | CASSDLNTEAFF | TGTGCCAGCAGTGACCTGAACACTGAAGCTTTCTTT
TRBD1 | NA | TRBJ2-7 | TRBV27 | CASSLLTTGTGLYEQYF | TGTGCCAGCAGTCTATTAACGACCGGGACAGGCCTCTACGAGCAGTACTTC
NA | NA | TRBJ1-2 | TRBV13 | CASSPRGAGAAYGYTF | TGTGCCAGCAGCCCCCGGGGTGCAGGGGCGGCCTATGGCTACACCTTC
NA | NA | TRBJ2-2 | TRBV5-1 | CASSVGTGELFF | TGCGCCAGCAGCGTCGGCACCGGGGAGCTGTTTTTT
NA | NA | TRBJ2-3 | TRBV5-4 | CASSLVGETQYF | TGTGCCAGCAGCTTAGTAGGAGAGACGCAGTATTTT
NA | NA | TRBJ1-2 | TRBV9 | CASSAYRDGYTF | TGTGCCAGCAGCGCATACAGGGATGGCTACACCTTC
NA | NA | TRBJ1-4 | TRBV28 | CASSLRLEVATNEKLFF | TGTGCCAGCAGTTTAAGGTTGGAGGTTGCAACTAATGAAAAACTGTTTTTT
NA | NA | TRBJ2-7 | TRBV4-1 | CASSQVKDSSYEQYF | TGCGCCAGCAGCCAAGTCAAGGACTCATCCTACGAGCAGTACTTC
NA | NA | TRBJ2-7 | TRBV27 | CASSSRATYEQYF | TGTGCCAGCAGTTCCAGGGCCACCTACGAGCAGTACTTC
TRBD1 | NA | TRBJ2-7 | TRBV6-5 | CASSTDRGPFEQYF | TGTGCCAGCAGCACAGACAGGGGACCCTTCGAGCAGTACTTC
NA | NA | TRBJ2-5 | TRBV13 | CASSRGDEETQYF | TGTGCCAGCAGCCGCGGGGACGAAGAGACCCAGTACTTC
TRBD1 | NA | TRBJ2-7 | TRBV30 | CAWSVLGGTVYEQYF | TGTGCCTGGAGTGTACTAGGGGGCACGGTATACGAGCAGTACTTC
TRBD1 | NA | TRBJ1-6 | TRBV7-2 | CASSPAPRGQGWPPLHF | TGTGCCAGCAGCCCCGCCCCCCGCGGACAGGGTTGGCCACCCCTCCACTTT
NA | NA | TRBJ1-2 | TRBV9 | CASSGLTGTNYGYTF | TGTGCCAGCAGCGGCTTGACAGGCACAAACTATGGCTACACCTTC